Listed below are T cell receptor beta chains from one sample, sequenced in a study of cytomegalovirus exposure and HLA in healthy donors. Profiled with immunoSEQ multiplex PCR; TCRdb holds only in-frame clones, not every one. This table holds more than 80,000 clones, about 75% found once. The sequenced material came from PBMCs. These receptors originate from a male donor in good health and CMV-seropositive. The CDR3 runs from the conserved cysteine through the conserved F or W. The order of the fields is clone size, J gene, D gene, V gene, CDR3 protein, CDR3 DNA. The D gene is left open where the match is weak. Not all rows give a size; the values are once, few, many and, for expanded clones, a class.

.	TRBJ1-2	TRBD1	TRBV2	CASRGDRGFGYTF	TGTGCCAGCAGGGGGGACAGGGGCTTCGGCTACACCTTC
.	TRBJ2-4	.	TRBV6-5	CASRPDGVAKNIQYF	TGTGCCAGCAGGCCAGACGGGGTGGCCAAAAACATTCAGTACTTC
.	TRBJ2-1	.	TRBV29-1	CSVEGLNNEQFF	TGCAGCGTTGAAGGGCTCAACAATGAGCAGTTCTTC
.	TRBJ2-3	TRBD2	TRBV30	CAWDRGLAGADTQYF	TGTGCCTGGGACAGGGGACTAGCGGGAGCAGATACGCAGTATTTT
.	TRBJ1-2	.	TRBV4-3	CASSRDRTFNYGYTF	TGCGCCAGCAGCAGAGACAGGACCTTTAACTATGGCTACACCTTC
.	TRBJ2-3	TRBD2	TRBV6-6	CASSRTSGGEADTQYF	TGTGCCAGCAGTAGGACTAGCGGGGGGGAAGCAGATACGCAGTATTTT
few	TRBJ2-2	TRBD2	TRBV25-1	CASLGTSGSGTGELFF	TGTGCCAGCCTCGGGACTAGCGGGAGCGGGACCGGGGAGCTGTTTTTT
once	TRBJ1-1	.	TRBV30	CAWSVPWSMNTEAFF	TGTGCCTGGAGTGTACCTTGGAGCATGAACACTGAAGCTTTCTTT
.	TRBJ1-1	.	TRBV18	CASSRGPNTEAFF	TGTGCCAGCTCACGAGGGCCGAACACTGAAGCTTTCTTT
few	TRBJ1-5	.	TRBV15	CATSRASSNQPQHF	TGTGCCACCAGCAGGGCCTCGAGCAATCAGCCCCAGCATTTT
.	TRBJ1-1	.	TRBV5-6	CASSFPGFPAFF	TGTGCCAGCAGCTTCCCAGGGTTCCCAGCTTTCTTT
few	TRBJ1-5	.	TRBV18	CASSPLGVSNQPQHF	TGTGCCAGCTCACCCCTAGGGGTTAGCAATCAGCCCCAGCATTTT
.	TRBJ1-1	TRBD1	TRBV6-1	CASIDRDRGTNTEAFF	TGTGCCAGCATTGACCGGGACAGGGGAACGAACACTGAAGCTTTCTTT
.	TRBJ2-5	.	TRBV28	CASSSRIAEAYQETQYF	TGTGCCAGCAGTTCGAGGATAGCGGAGGCGTACCAAGAGACCCAGTACTTC
once	TRBJ2-7	.	TRBV30	CAWGIATEQYF	TGTGCCTGGGGGATAGCGACCGAGCAGTACTTC
.	TRBJ2-1	TRBD1	TRBV4-3	CASSQDTGGVEQFF	TGCGCCAGCAGCCAAGATACAGGGGGAGTTGAGCAGTTCTTC
.	TRBJ2-7	TRBD1	TRBV29-1	CSAGQGIREQYF	TGCAGCGCAGGACAGGGGATCCGCGAGCAGTACTTC
.	TRBJ1-1	.	TRBV5-4	CASSPGLATEAFF	TGTGCCAGCAGCCCGGGATTAGCTACTGAAGCTTTCTTT
.	TRBJ1-1	TRBD1	TRBV29-1	CTVEGTGVALNTEAFF	TGCACAGTAGAGGGCACAGGGGTGGCGCTGAACACTGAAGCTTTCTTT
.	TRBJ2-7	.	TRBV5-6	CASSGVGGLGEQYF	TGTGCCAGCAGCGGCGTCGGCGGGTTGGGCGAGCAGTACTTC
.	TRBJ2-5	.	TRBV14	CASSQERFNQETQYF	TGTGCCAGCAGCCAAGAGAGATTCAACCAAGAGACCCAGTACTTC
.	TRBJ2-3	.	TRBV4-2	CASSQDPPSGYIDTQYF	TGTGCCAGCAGCCAAGACCCCCCCAGCGGGTACATAGATACGCAGTATTTT
once	TRBJ1-1	TRBD1	TRBV18	CASSPGLGQGSFESTEAFF	TGTGCCAGCTCACCGGGGTTAGGACAGGGCTCCTTCGAATCTACTGAAGCTTTCTTT
few	TRBJ2-1	TRBD2	TRBV10-3	CAISLLAVTYNEQFF	TGTGCCATCAGTTTACTAGCGGTGACCTACAATGAGCAGTTCTTC
.	TRBJ1-2	TRBD1	TRBV29-1	CSVERDRVEGYPF	TGCAGCGTTGAGAGGGACAGGGTTGAGGGCTACCCCTTC
.	TRBJ2-7	.	TRBV5-8	CASSLESGVGEQYF	TGTGCCAGCAGCTTGGAATCAGGGGTGGGCGAGCAGTACTTC
.	TRBJ2-7	TRBD2	TRBV27	CASSPFGGASYEQYF	TGTGCCAGCAGTCCCTTCGGGGGGGCCTCCTACGAGCAGTACTTC
.	TRBJ2-7	TRBD2	TRBV7-8	CASSLEGTSILEQYF	TGTGCCAGCAGCTTAGAGGGGACTAGCATACTCGAGCAGTACTTC
few	TRBJ1-5	TRBD1	TRBV9	CASSQTGMSNQPQNF	TGTGCCAGCAGTCAGACAGGGATGAGCAATCAGCCCCAGAATTTT